The 23 T cell receptor beta chains below were found in one sample sequenced in a study of tissue T cells after allogeneic stem cell transplantation. Clones were sequenced by immunoSEQ multiplex PCR, and TCRdb holds only the in-frame ones, with some missing. This table has around 2,000 clones, around 52% appearing once. Time point defined: mouse harvest day 7 after allogeneic transplant. The graft held 10^6 splenic CD5+ T cells and 10^7 T-cell-depleted bone marrow cells. The sample was spleen. The origin of the receptors is a female BALB/c mouse given C57BL/6 T cells with graft-versus-host disease after an allogeneic hematopoietic cell transplant.

Worth noting for this clone: The gene names here belong to mouse. The sequenced fragment ends 1 residue before the CDR3 boundary, so the rest is inferred from the germline J gene. V and J are TRBV13-1 and TRBJ1-1; TRBD1 matches at 8 bases. J lost 7 bases, V lost 2 bases, and 4 bases had no gene match. Germline assignment: CDR1 NSHNY and CDR2 SYGAGN. This CDR3 has 13 amino acids. This CDR3 is CASSEDREREVFF. The CDR3 bases that were read are TGTGCCAGCAGTGAGGACAGGGAAAGAGAAGTCTTC.

On this clone itself: Each gene name is a mouse one. The read gets to within 1 residue of the CDR3 end, and the germline J gene fills in the rest. The chain uses TRBV12-2 and TRBJ2-5; 12 bases match TRBD2. The CDR3 consists of 15 residues. CDR1 and CDR2 from the germline V gene are SGHLS and HYDKME. V dropped 4 bases and J dropped 6; count of bases not matched to a gene: 7. Partial CDR3 DNA: TGTGCCAGCTCAGACTGGGGGGGCAGAGCGGACACCCAGTAC. Residues: CASSDWGGRADTQY. The full CDR3 protein is CASSDWGGRADTQYF. The full variable domain, its missing parts supplied by reference TRBV12-2 and TRBJ2-5, is NSGVVQSPRYIIKGKGERSILKCIPISGHLSVAWYQQTQGQELKFFIQHYDKMERDKGNLPSRFSVQQFDDYHSEMNMSALELEDSAVYFCASSDWGGRADTQYFGPGTRLLVL.

Turning to this clone: The genes and germline here are from mouse. CDR3 DNA (partial): TGTGCCAGCTCTCTCGGGGGCGATGACACCCAGTAC. Translation gives CASSLGGDDTQY. The complete CDR3 sequence is CASSLGGDDTQYF. V and J are TRBV12-2 and TRBJ2-5; D may be TRBD1 or TRBD2 (6 bases each). The CDR3 end falls 1 residue outside the read, so it is completed with the germline J gene. CDR3 size: 13 residues. Germline V gene lookup returns CDR1 SGHLS and CDR2 HYDKME. The ends were cut back, 0 bases at V and 6 bases at J, with 9 bases in the middle.

Concerning this clone itself: The gene names given are mouse names. Other DNA sequences of this sample code for an identical CDR3. This CDR3 reads CASIRDRDYAEQFF. The CDR3 bases that were read are TGTGCCAGCATCCGGGACAGGGACTATGCTGAGCAGTTC. The chain recombines TRBV14 with TRBJ2-1, with 9 nucleotides matching TRBD1. The CDR3 end is not reached by the read, which stops 1 residue before it; the germline J gene fills it in. The CDR3 has 14 residues. Trimming took 6 bases from V and 2 from J; bases not matched to a gene: 3. Per the germline V gene, CDR1 is SGHDT and CDR2 is FRDEAV.

On this clone: The gene symbols are mouse symbols. Coverage ceases 1 residue before the CDR3 finishes, and the germline J gene fills in the end. The chain carries TRBV20 and TRBJ2-7; D not certain. Germline lookup yields CDR1 GFQATS and CDR2 STVNSAI. The CDR3 spans 11 residues. V shed 0 bases and J shed 4 bases, with 4 bases lying between them. Here the CDR3 reads CGAREGYEQYF. CDR3 DNA (partial): TGTGGTGCTAGGGAGGGTTATGAACAGTAC.

Comments on this clone: Gene and germline names: mouse. The CDR3 end is not reached by the read, which stops 1 residue before it; the germline J gene fills it in. The chain employs TRBV13-1 and TRBJ2-7; 12 bases line up with TRBD1. V dropped 3 bases and J dropped 6; count of bases not matched to a gene: 4. The length of the CDR3 is 14 residues. The germline V gene encodes CDR1 NSHNY and CDR2 SYGAGN. This chain's CDR3 is CASSGGDRGREQYF. The sequenced part of the CDR3 DNA is TGTGCCAGCAGTGGGGGGGACAGGGGGCGTGAACAGTAC.

As to this clone: These gene names are mouse names. The sequenced fragment ends 1 residue before the CDR3 boundary, so the rest is inferred from the germline J gene. The chain couples TRBV16 to TRBJ2-2; 7 bases match TRBD1. V was pared by 5 bases and J by 2 bases, with 2 bases of the junction left unmatched. The CDR3 has 14 residues. In germline, CDR1 is SGHSA, CDR2 FRNQAP. Partial CDR3 DNA: TGTGCAAGCAGCGCGGGACAGAACACCGGGCAGCTCTAC. Protein: CASSAGQNTGQLY. The whole CDR3 protein reads CASSAGQNTGQLYF.

This clone was detected only a few times. Gene names are the mouse ones. The read ends 1 residue before the CDR3 terminus; that terminus is restored from the germline J gene. This chain uses TRBV2 with TRBJ2-7; possibly TRBD1 for D (5 bases). The CDR3 totals 14 residues. V was clipped by 1 base and J by 3 bases, with 10 bases between them. CDR1 is LGHNA, CDR2 YSYQKL, per germline. The covered CDR3 bases are TGTGCCAGCAGCCAAGCCCCGGACATCTATGAACAGTAC. Its protein is CASSQAPDIYEQY. In full, the CDR3 is CASSQAPDIYEQYF.

Note on this clone: Mouse gene names apply. With the read ending 1 residue before the CDR3 end, the germline J gene is used to fill in that end. V gene TRBV12-1 combines with J gene TRBJ1-1; weak D call: TRBD1 (6 bases). The CDR3 has 15 amino acids. CDR1 and CDR2 (germline): SGHSN, HYEKVE. The V end was cut by 0 bases, the J end by 1 base, with 11 bases between. The CDR3 is CASSLERGGNTEVFF. CDR3 bases read: TGTGCCAGCTCTCTCGAGAGGGGGGGGAACACAGAAGTCTTC.

With regard to this clone: Mouse names are used for the genes. This chain's CDR3 is CASKPGGTEVFF. The DNA read from the CDR3 is TGTGCCAGCAAACCAGGGGGCACAGAAGTCTTC. The J gene is TRBJ1-1, the V gene TRBV19, with TRBD1 identical over 7 bases. The missing CDR3 end, 1 residue past where the read stops, is filled in from the germline J gene. Germline V CDR1 and CDR2: FNHDT, SITEND (reference sequence). The ends lost 6 bases at V and 4 bases at J; junction bases unmatched: 3. The CDR3 length is 12 residues.

About this clone itself: Mouse gene names and germline throughout. The read stops 1 residue short of the end of the CDR3; the missing end is completed from the germline J gene. The chain joins TRBV2 to TRBJ1-6, with 8 bases that match TRBD1. TRBJ1-6 is marked as an open reading frame, function uncertain. V trimming: 0 bases; J trimming: 7 bases; junction bases outside the gene matches: 5. The CDR3 has 16 residues. Germline V gives CDR1 LGHNA, CDR2 YSYQKL. The part of the CDR3 DNA that was read is TGTGCCAGCAGCCAAGATGCCAGGGGGCTGAATTCGCCCCTCTAC. Translating it yields CASSQDARGLNSPLY. The full-length CDR3 reads as CASSQDARGLNSPLYF.

This clone was observed a handful of times. Any gene name here is a mouse gene name. The read ends 1 residue early relative to the CDR3; the germline J gene fills the gap. This sample includes further DNA sequences coding for the same CDR3. The rearrangement joins TRBV20 to TRBJ2-1; a weak D match, TRBD2 (6 bases). The CDR3 is 13 residues long. Between the trimmed V and J ends, which lost 1 base and 3 bases, there was a span of 7 bases. The germline V gene has CDR1 GFQATS and CDR2 STVNSAI. CDR3 bases read: TGTGGTGCTAGGGGGGGGGTCTATGCTGAGCAGTTC. Protein: CGARGGVYAEQF. The whole CDR3 sequence is CGARGGVYAEQFF.

This clone was seen a few times. Germline and genes: mouse. The observed sequence ends 1 residue before the CDR3 terminus, with the missing tail filled in from the germline J gene. V is TRBV14 and J is TRBJ2-2; TRBD1 matches 7 bases. With V trimmed by 2 bases and J by 4 bases, 2 bases remained unmatched. Germline V gene sequence: CDR1 SGHDT, CDR2 FRDEAV. The CDR3 spans 14 residues. The covered CDR3 bases are TGTGCCAGCAGTTTACCAGGGGGCACCGGGCAGCTCTAC. This translates into CASSLPGGTGQLY. The complete CDR3 reads CASSLPGGTGQLYF.

Of note for this clone: Gene and germline names: mouse. The read terminates 1 residue before the CDR3 end, so the remaining end is supplied by the germline J gene. The rearrangement uses TRBV29 and TRBJ2-7; no definite D call. The CDR3 loop spans 11 amino acids. CDR1 and CDR2 from the germline V gene are MSHET and SYDVDS. The V end lost 4 bases, the J end lost 3 bases, and 4 bases lay between the germline ends. The CDR3: CASSSGYEQYF. The CDR3 bases that were read are TGTGCTAGCAGTTCCGGCTATGAACAGTAC. Looking up the rest from reference TRBV29 and TRBJ2-7 gives the full variable domain: DMKVTQMPRYLIKRMGENVLLECGQDMSHETMYWYRQDPGLGLQLIYISYDVDSNSEGDIPKGYRVSRKKREHFSLILDSAKTNQTSVYFCASSSGYEQYFGPGTRLTVL.

By frequency in the sample, this clone is large. Gene labels here are mouse ones. The observed sequence ends 1 residue before the CDR3 terminus, with the missing tail filled in from the germline J gene. The gene calls are TRBV3 and TRBJ2-5; TRBD2 matches at 7 bases. Germline V gives CDR1 SNHLY, CDR2 FYNGKV (reference sequence). V lost 3 bases, J lost 2 bases, and 2 bases stayed unmatched. The CDR3 runs 14 residues. The covered CDR3 bases are TGTGCCAGCAGCTTCGGACTGGCCCAAGACACCCAGTAC. Its protein is CASSFGLAQDTQY. The whole CDR3 protein is CASSFGLAQDTQYF.

Comments on this clone: The genes are named according to mouse. CDR3: CASSRGDRAEQFF. The CDR3 bases that were read are TGTGCCAGCAGTCGGGGGGATCGTGCTGAGCAGTTC. This chain links TRBV26 with TRBJ2-1; tentative D call: TRBD2 (6 bases). The read comes to an end 1 residue before the CDR3 does, leaving the germline J gene to fill in the end. The germline gives CDR1 KGHPV, CDR2 FQNQEV (reference sequence). Trimming shortened V by 4 bases and J by 6 bases, and 10 bases separated the two germline ends. The CDR3 is 13 residues long.

For this clone: The gene names given are mouse names. The read terminates 1 residue ahead of where the CDR3 ends, so the germline J gene completes it. The V gene is TRBV13-2, the J gene TRBJ2-1, with 8 bases that match TRBD1. V dropped 5 bases and J dropped 7; count of bases not matched to a gene: 5. CDR1 and CDR2 (germline): NNHNN, SYGAGS (reference sequence). This CDR3 has 13 residues. The sequenced CDR3 bases are TGTGCCAGCGGGGACAGGGCGGGAGCTGAGCAGTTC. Translating it yields CASGDRAGAEQF. In full, the CDR3 reads CASGDRAGAEQFF.

Concerning this clone itself: Gene names and germline match the mouse. The read terminates 1 residue ahead of where the CDR3 ends, so the germline J gene completes it. The J gene is TRBJ2-3, the V gene TRBV3; TRBD1 matches 8 bases. Germline CDR1 is SNHLY and CDR2 is FYNGKV (reference sequence). The CDR3 sequence is 14 residues long. After removal of 5 bases from V and 2 bases from J, the junction contained 3 bases not matched to a gene. CDR3: CASSLDRVAETLYF. CDR3 DNA, as far as it was read: TGTGCCAGCAGCCTGGACAGGGTTGCAGAAACGCTGTAT.

This clone occurred a few times. Gene labels here are mouse ones. The read gets to within 1 residue of the CDR3 end, and the germline J gene fills in the rest. The rearrangement joins TRBV15 to TRBJ1-1, with D unclear. The V gene's germline CDR1 is SGHND and CDR2 FRSKSL. The V end was cut by 5 bases, the J end by 0 bases, with 7 bases between. The CDR3 is 13 residues long. CDR3 DNA (partial): TGTGCCAGCAGTCGACAAGCAAACACAGAAGTCTTC. It encodes CASSRQANTEVF. The whole CDR3 protein reads CASSRQANTEVFF.

This clone was counted between two and nine times. Gene names are the mouse ones. CDR3: CASSPGTGPNERLFF. The CDR3 DNA, read in part, is TGTGCCAGCAGTCCCGGGACAGGGCCCAACGAAAGATTATTT. The genes are TRBV15 and TRBJ1-4, with 9 bases fitting TRBD1. The read finishes 1 residue shy of the CDR3 end, and the germline J gene is used to complete it. V shed 5 bases and J 3 bases; nucleotides not matched to a gene: 4. This CDR3 is 15 amino acids long. Germline CDR1 reads SGHND; CDR2 reads FRSKSL.

In the case of this clone: Each gene name is a mouse one. The read halts 1 residue ahead of the CDR3 end, with the missing end drawn from the germline J gene. The chain joins TRBV1 to TRBJ2-7; TRBD1 matches 12 bases. The CDR3 runs 14 residues. The V segment lost 2 bases and the J segment 6 bases; nucleotides outside the gene matches: 2. Germline-derived CDR1 and CDR2 are NSQYPW and LRSPGD (reference sequence). The CDR3: CTCSARDRGLEQYF. The DNA read from the CDR3 is TGCACCTGCAGTGCAAGGGACAGGGGGCTTGAACAGTAC.

Regarding this clone: Genes here carry mouse names. The read ends 1 residue shy of where the CDR3 ends; the end is completed using the germline J gene. V is TRBV12-1 and J is TRBJ2-1; D not resolved. Per germline, CDR1 SGHSN and CDR2 HYEKVE. This CDR3 comprises 14 residues. V was shortened by 4 bases and J by 4 bases, with 13 bases between the two germline ends. Partial CDR3 DNA: TGTGCCAGCTCGTTCCCGGGAAATTATGCTGAGCAGTTC. This gives the protein CASSFPGNYAEQF. The whole CDR3 region reads CASSFPGNYAEQFF.

Details on this clone: The gene symbols are mouse symbols. The CDR3 end is not reached by the read, which stops 1 residue before it; the germline J gene fills it in. The V gene is TRBV30, the J gene TRBJ2-7, with D possibly matching TRBD2 (6 bases). CDR3 length: 15 residues. Germline V gives CDR1 SQVVS, CDR2 ANEGSEA. Trimming pared 0 bases from V and 0 bases from J, leaving 12 bases between. The chain's CDR3 is CSSRDVGESSYEQYF. CDR3 DNA (partial): TGTAGTTCTAGAGATGTGGGGGAGAGCTCCTATGAACAGTAC.